A selection of T cell receptor beta chains follows, all from one sample in a study of blood T cell repertoires in COVID-19. Profiled with immunoSEQ multiplex PCR; TCRdb holds only in-frame clones, not every one. Of under 120,000 clones in the sample, under 75% were seen once. The sample comprised peripheral blood. Receptor source: a man older than 75 with acute or convalescent COVID-19. The CDR3 runs from the conserved cysteine through the conserved F or W. The D gene is left open where the match is weak. Some rows mark clone size as missing; the rest say once, few, many or name a class of expanded clone.

TRBV10-3,TRBJ2-4,-,few,CAISTENIQYF,TGTGCCATCAGTACAGAAAACATTCAGTACTTC
TRBV19,TRBJ2-1,TRBD1,-,CASTQGVYNEQFF,TGTGCCAGTACACAGGGGGTATACAATGAGCAGTTCTTC
TRBV20-1,TRBJ2-3,TRBD2,-,CSASTYSGSTDTQYF,TGCAGTGCTAGTACTTATAGCGGGAGCACAGATACGCAGTATTTT
TRBV5-5,TRBJ2-3,-,-,CASSSTATNTDTQYF,TGTGCCAGCAGCTCGACCGCTACTAACACAGATACGCAGTATTTT
TRBV9,TRBJ2-1,TRBD2,-,CASSPPGLASHNEQFF,TGTGCCAGCAGTCCCCCGGGACTAGCGTCCCACAATGAGCAGTTCTTC
TRBV24-1,TRBJ2-1,-,-,CATSDTKRASYNEQFF,TGTGCCACCAGTGACACGAAGCGGGCGTCCTACAATGAGCAGTTCTTC
TRBV2,TRBJ1-2,-,few,CASRGGLSYGYTF,TGTGCCAGCAGGGGGGGACTGTCCTATGGCTACACCTTC
TRBV28,TRBJ1-1,TRBD1,-,CASSLTQGAPFF,TGTGCCAGCAGTTTAACACAGGGGGCTCCCTTCTTT
TRBV4-1,TRBJ1-4,-,-,CASSQEGHGSEKLFF,TGCGCCAGCAGCCAAGAGGGGCACGGTTCGGAAAAACTGTTTTTT
TRBV7-6,TRBJ2-1,TRBD1,-,CASSPGTGRAQEQFF,TGTGCCAGCAGCCCTGGGACAGGGAGGGCGCAAGAGCAGTTCTTC
TRBV18,TRBJ2-5,TRBD2,-,CASSRGLAGGGSEETQYF,TGTGCCAGCTCACGGGGACTAGCGGGAGGAGGTAGTGAAGAGACCCAGTACTTC
TRBV6-6,TRBJ1-2,-,-,CASSGGGLGYGYTF,TGTGCCAGCAGTGGGGGGGGTCTCGGCTATGGCTACACCTTC
TRBV6-6,TRBJ1-2,TRBD1,-,CASSPTTGTGGGYTF,TGTGCCAGCAGCCCTACTACCGGGACAGGGGGCGGCTACACCTTC
TRBV5-5,TRBJ1-5,-,-,CASRLTGTTNQPQHF,TGTGCCAGCAGACTCACCGGGACTACCAATCAGCCCCAGCATTTT
TRBV9,TRBJ2-3,-,-,CASSPASGTDTQYF,TGTGCCAGCAGCCCCGCTAGCGGCACAGATACGCAGTATTTT
TRBV19,TRBJ2-7,-,-,CAINPRICLRVYAYEQYF,TGTGCCATTAACCCCCGCATATGCCTAAGAGTATATGCCTACGAGCAGTACTTC
TRBV7-2,TRBJ2-7,TRBD1,-,CASSLVAGGAYEQYF,TGTGCCAGCAGCTTAGTGGCAGGGGGCGCCTACGAGCAGTACTTC